The 2 T cell receptor beta chains reported below all come from one sample, sequenced in a study of response to subunit inactivated influenza vaccine (dated by TCRdb to the late 2010s). Preparation of the library involved RT-PCR. These reads were obtained on an Illumina HiSeq 2500. TCRdb handled the public reads itself, with Q25 trimming in fastp and clone calling in MiXCR, and kept productive beta chains. Each CDR3 protein gets just one entry, which takes the most common genes and DNA from the rows behind it. The sample has around 760,000 distinct CDR3 sequences on record, around 13% of them singletons. The ten top clones hold roughly 6.4% of the sample. The source was PBMCs from blood, collected 14 to 15 days before vaccination. The receptor source for this set is a man aged 50-59 years who received an inactivated influenza vaccine. Donor details come from another sample of the same person, matched by shared clones.

This clonotype was seen a handful of times. The V gene is TRBV29-1, the J gene TRBJ2-5; the D is unclear. The CDR3 is made up of 16 amino acids. With 4 bases removed from V and 1 base from J, the gap between germline ends came to 19 bases. Germline V CDR1 and CDR2: SQVTM, ANQGSEA. CDR3 protein: CSVGRVPMFPQETQYF. For the CDR3, the DNA is TGCAGCGTTGGTCGGGTACCTATGTTCCCCCAAGAGACCCAGTACTTC.

The J gene is TRBJ1-1, the V gene TRBV7-9; D is uncertain. CDR1 SEHNR and CDR2 FQNEAQ come from the germline V gene (reference sequence). This CDR3 spans 13 amino acids. With 7 bases removed from V and 5 bases from J, the gap between germline ends came to 14 bases. CDR3 DNA sequence: TGTGCCAGCAACTTGGGAGTGGGAACTGAAGCTTTCTTT. Translation gives CASNLGVGTEAFF. Full variable domain (remainder filled in from reference TRBV7-9 and TRBJ1-1): DTGVSQNPRHKITKRGQNVTFRCDPISEHNRLYWYRQTLGQGPEFLTYFQNEAQLEKSRLLSDRFSAERPKGSFSTLEIQRTEQGDSAMYLCASNLGVGTEAFFGQGTRLTVV.